This TCR beta chain was recovered during a study of STAT5B mutations in CD4+ large granular lymphocyte leukemia. Regarding the study as a whole: Main leukemic clonotypes were patient-specific, but roughly 25% appeared at low frequency elsewhere.

Original processing methods: Lowest detectable productive clonotype frequency was 2.59 x 10-5. Some clones are missing from TCRdb's copy, which holds only in-frame ones; the method was immunoSEQ multiplex PCR. V and J calls and clone size come straight from that table; D and trimming were deduced from the DNA. Altogether roughly 36,000 clones are present, 69% being singletons, with the ten largest covering about 3%. Control samples were healthy donors' buffy coats. Turning to this clone: Its antigen is undetermined.

Sequencing was done on a sample of CD4+ T cells from blood buffy coats. This receptor was obtained from a human donor in good health.

As DNA, the CDR3 is TGCGCCAGCAGCCAACCCGACAGGGGCGGAAAACTGTTTTTT. Protein product: CASSQPDRGGKLFF. The J gene is TRBJ1-4, the V gene TRBV4-1; TRBD1 matches at 8 bases. The V gene end was trimmed by 2 bases and the J gene end by 10 bases; junction bases not matched to a gene: 6. There are 14 residues in the CDR3. CDR1 and CDR2 from the germline V gene are MGHRA and YSYEKL.